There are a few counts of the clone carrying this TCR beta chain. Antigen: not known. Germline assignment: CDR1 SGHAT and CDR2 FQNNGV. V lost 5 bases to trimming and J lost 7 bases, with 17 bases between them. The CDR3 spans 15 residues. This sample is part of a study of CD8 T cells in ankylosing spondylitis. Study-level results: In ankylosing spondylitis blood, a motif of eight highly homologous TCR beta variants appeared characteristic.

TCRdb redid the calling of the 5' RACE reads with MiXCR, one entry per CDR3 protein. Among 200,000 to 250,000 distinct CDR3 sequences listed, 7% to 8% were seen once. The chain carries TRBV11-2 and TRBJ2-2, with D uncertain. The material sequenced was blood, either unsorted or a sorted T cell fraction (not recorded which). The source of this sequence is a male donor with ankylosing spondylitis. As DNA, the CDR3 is TGTGCCAGCAGCCCTACCGCTAGGTTCGGCGGGGAGCTGTTTTTT. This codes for CASSPTARFGGELFF.